What follows describes a single T cell receptor beta chain. No antigen is known for it. No much larger clone is present one base from it, and per-base qualities are unavailable. The CDR3 spans 14 residues, from the cysteine through the phenylalanine. The sequence is cut down to CDR3 DNA, 42 bases in frame from base 1. The junction shows trimming of 2 bases on V and 1 base on J, plus 8 bases between the germline ends. The germline V gene supplies CDR1 SGHAT and CDR2 FQNNGV. According to the study, the label for this sample's time point signals: week 23, last vaccination. Every vaccine dose consisted of 300 ug of a 20-mer mutant IDH1 peptide in Montanide, administered subcutaneously together with topical imiquimod. All donors had newly diagnosed IDH1-mutant astrocytomas of WHO grade 3 or 4 that showed loss of nuclear ATRX. The samples were drawn from NOA16, a multicentre, single-arm, open-label phase I trial in Germany that tested a mutant IDH1 peptide vaccine in humans for the first time. The DNeasy Blood and Tissue Kit was used to extract genomic DNA from EDTA blood for TCRB sequencing.

Libraries were made using the immunoSEQ multiplex PCR assay. The hsTCRB Kit was used according to the manufacturer's protocol to amplify rearranged TCR beta chain sequences. An Illumina MiSeq was used to sequence the TCRB libraries. As for how the authors treated the data: Demultiplexing, trimming and gene mapping were performed with the kit vendor's proprietary platform. TCRdb took over this immuneACCESS table, retaining in-frame rearrangements with V and J assigned. Such tables are incomplete; in checked studies, under half of the missing clones stem from an unresolved V gene, and the remainder is unexplained. V, J and clone size derive from that table, while D and trimming were established from the DNA sequence. Present in this sample are more than 55,000 clones, around 80% of which were seen just once. The biggest ten clones account for around 8.9% of the sample. The sample originates from a study of a mutant IDH1 vaccine in newly diagnosed glioma (dated by TCRdb to the early 2020s). Background for the entire study: Eight vaccinations were administered to patients in weeks 1, 3, 5, 7, 11, 15, 19 and 23, corresponding to visits V03 through V10. The roughly 30 treated patients were approximately 62% male and around 38% female, with a mean age of roughly 42 years. In the chemotherapy-containing groups, vaccination started alongside temozolomide cycles, whereas in patients who had radiotherapy alone it started 4-6 weeks after radiotherapy. Longitudinal TCRB deep sequencing was done for some 25 treated patients, wherever samples were available for exploratory analyses. Six visits were used for peripheral blood collection: V03 (baseline), V05, V07, V10, V12 and V13. Before enrollment, most patients had been given radiochemotherapy with temozolomide as standard therapy, while the rest had received either radiotherapy alone or temozolomide alone. What the authors observed across the whole study: Across multiple MHC alleles, vaccine-induced immune responses were seen in approximately 93% of patients. According to the authors, sample limitations meant that analyses of patient blood samples could not be reproduced. No apparent relationship was observed between pseudoprogression and alterations in the top peripheral T cell clonotypes detected by TCRB sequencing. Selection of PBMC samples for TCRB deep sequencing was based on availability.

The receptor's source is a woman aged 40 to 50 with glioma. Some clones in this sample may be carry-over from other donors' samples. The specimen was PBMCs, collected from a glioma patient whose treatment included an IDH1 peptide vaccine. The sequence links TRBV11-2 to TRBJ1-1, with TRBD1 perhaps the D gene, on 6 matching bases. The CDR3 protein is CASSLTGPNTEAFF. The nucleotide sequence is given as TGTGCCAGCAGCTTAACAGGGCCGAACACTGAAGCTTTCTTT.